This entry concerns a single TCR beta chain. The antigen is undetermined. The validation cohort, a group of 120 or so subjects, included the donors and was separate from the roughly 620-subject first cohort. This sample was included in a study of cytomegalovirus exposure and HLA in healthy donors. Study-wide points: In the roughly 120 validation repertoires, a later analysis found that first-cohort TCR clusters tended to co-occur. Cytomegalovirus association was assigned to about 150 TCR beta chains.

Trimming shortened V by 4 bases and J by 1 base, and 16 bases separated the two germline ends. The CDR3 is 16 amino acids. Germline V CDR1 and CDR2: MNHEY, SMNVEV (reference sequence). The assay was immunoSEQ multiplex PCR, and TCRdb's table has in-frame clones only and misses some. Of about 220,000 clones in the sample, roughly 88% were seen once. The V gene is TRBV27, the J gene TRBJ1-1, with a tentative D call TRBD1 (6 bases). The sequencing sample was made of PBMCs. This receptor was taken from a woman between 18 and 29 years old in good health and CMV-seronegative. CDR3 bases: TGTGCCAGCAGTTCAGGAACCGGGACACCGAACACTGAAGCTTTCTTT. It encodes CASSSGTGTPNTEAFF.